Here is one T cell receptor beta chain with its context. Its specificity is unknown. These data are taken from a study of post-analysis software for immune sequencing data. Study-level background: Both relapsing-remitting and secondary progressive multiple sclerosis featured among the disease courses, as did progressive-relapsing multiple sclerosis.

Study findings and constraints: Patients with multiple sclerosis recorded significantly lower normalized Chao1 diversity than controls, the study found. Patients carried 4 or 5 TRBV segments more frequently than controls did, and TRBV5-6, TRBV5-1 and TRBV20-1 were among them.

Trimming shortened V by 7 bases and J by 0 bases, and 13 bases separated the two germline ends. Germline-derived CDR1 and CDR2 are MNHEY and SVGAGI. The CDR3 extends over 15 amino acids. Sequencing libraries made from TCR beta cDNA carried unique molecular identifiers. Some 500,000 cDNA molecules were recovered from an input of 1 to 10 million T cells. TCRdb independently ran MiXCR on the PCR reads; one entry per CDR3 protein. Of 750,000 to 950,000 distinct CDR3 sequences listed, about half are singletons. This sequence originates from a girl aged 10-17 years with multiple sclerosis. V is TRBV6-5 and J is TRBJ2-4; tentative D call: TRBD1 (6 bases). The sequenced sample was blood. CDR3 protein: CASNQDRLAKNIQYF. The CDR3 DNA sequence: TGTGCCAGCAACCAGGACAGATTAGCCAAAAACATTCAGTACTTC.